This TCR beta chain was sequenced in a study of CD8 T cells in ankylosing spondylitis. Study-level results: Past studies reported some motif variants in reactive arthritis synovial fluid and blood. Disease-associated clones were reportedly significantly overrepresented in matched ankylosing spondylitis synovial fluid. Disease-linked clones proved CD8+ and comparatively uncommon in peripheral blood. Ankylosing spondylitis blood seemed to carry a telltale TCR beta motif made of roughly 8 highly homologous variants.

The V segment lost 5 bases and the J segment 5 bases; nucleotides outside the gene matches: 4. The CDR3 sequence is 13 residues long. Germline V gives CDR1 SGHAT, CDR2 FQNNGV. Making the TCR beta libraries involved quantitative 5'-RACE with molecular barcodes. TCRdb re-derived calls from the 5' RACE reads in MiXCR, one entry per CDR3 protein. In the table there are about 480,000 distinct CDR3 sequences, roughly 17% of which are singletons. This clonotype turned up a few times. What it binds is unknown. The TCR sequence derives from a male donor with ankylosing spondylitis. The sequenced sample consisted of blood, either unsorted or a sorted T cell fraction (not recorded which). The V call is TRBV11-2, the J call TRBJ1-2; TRBD1 agrees at 8 bases. The CDR3 region has the DNA TGTGCCAGCAGCCTCCGGACAGGGTATGGCTACACCTTC. Protein product: CASSLRTGYGYTF. The whole variable domain, remainder taken from reference TRBV11-2 and TRBJ1-2, is EAGVAQSPRYKIIEKRQSVAFWCNPISGHATLYWYQQILGQGPKLLIQFQNNGVVDDSQLPKDRFSAERLKGVDSTLKIQPAKLEDSAVYLCASSLRTGYGYTFGSGTRLTVV.